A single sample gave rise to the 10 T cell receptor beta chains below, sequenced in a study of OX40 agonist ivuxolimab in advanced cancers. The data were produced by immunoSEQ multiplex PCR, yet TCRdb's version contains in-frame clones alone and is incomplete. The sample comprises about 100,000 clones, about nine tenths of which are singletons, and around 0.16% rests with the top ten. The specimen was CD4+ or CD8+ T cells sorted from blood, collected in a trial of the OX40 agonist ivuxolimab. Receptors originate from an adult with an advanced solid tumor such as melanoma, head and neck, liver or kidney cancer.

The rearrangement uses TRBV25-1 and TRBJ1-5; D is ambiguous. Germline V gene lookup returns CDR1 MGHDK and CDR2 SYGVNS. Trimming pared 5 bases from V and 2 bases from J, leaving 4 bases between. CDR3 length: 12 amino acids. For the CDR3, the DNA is TGTGCCAGCAGTCGGGGCAATCAGCCCCAGCATTTT. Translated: CASSRGNQPQHF.

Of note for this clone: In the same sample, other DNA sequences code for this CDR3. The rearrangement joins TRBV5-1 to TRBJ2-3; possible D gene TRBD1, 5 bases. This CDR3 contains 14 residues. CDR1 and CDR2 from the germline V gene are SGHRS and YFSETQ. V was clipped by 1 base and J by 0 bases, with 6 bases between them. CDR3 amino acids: CASSLRGSTDTQYF. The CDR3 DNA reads TGCGCCAGCAGCTTGAGGGGAAGCACAGATACGCAGTATTTT.

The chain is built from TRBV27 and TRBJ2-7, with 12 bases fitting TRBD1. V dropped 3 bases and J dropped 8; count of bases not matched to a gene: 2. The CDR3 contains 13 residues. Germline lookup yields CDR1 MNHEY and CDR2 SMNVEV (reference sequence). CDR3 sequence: CASSLGTGGKQYF. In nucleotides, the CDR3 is TGTGCCAGCAGTTTGGGGACAGGGGGCAAGCAGTACTTC.

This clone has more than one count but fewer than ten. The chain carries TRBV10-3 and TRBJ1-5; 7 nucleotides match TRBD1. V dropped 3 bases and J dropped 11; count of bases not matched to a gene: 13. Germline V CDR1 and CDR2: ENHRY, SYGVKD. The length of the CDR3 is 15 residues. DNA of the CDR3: TGTGCCATCAGTGACCTCTGGACAGGTGTGACGGCCCAGCATTTT. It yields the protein CAISDLWTGVTAQHF.

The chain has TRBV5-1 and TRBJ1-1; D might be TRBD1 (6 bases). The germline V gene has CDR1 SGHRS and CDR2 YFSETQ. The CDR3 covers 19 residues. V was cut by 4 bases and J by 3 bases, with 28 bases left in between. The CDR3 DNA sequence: TGCGCCAGCAGCCCCTTCGGGGGCCTTAGTGGTGGTGGCCACACTGAAGCTTTCTTT. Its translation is CASSPFGGLSGGGHTEAFF.

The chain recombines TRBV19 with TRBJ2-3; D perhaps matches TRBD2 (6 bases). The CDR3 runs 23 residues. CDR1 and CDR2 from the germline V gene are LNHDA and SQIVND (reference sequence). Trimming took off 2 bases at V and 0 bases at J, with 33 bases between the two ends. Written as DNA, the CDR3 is TGTGCCAGTAGTATATTTGGGGAACTTGGGACTGCATCCCTCGTCTCTAGCACAGATACGCAGTATTTT. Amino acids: CASSIFGELGTASLVSSTDTQYF.

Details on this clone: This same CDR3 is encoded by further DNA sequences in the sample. The CDR3 protein is CSVGLSGINTEAFF. In DNA, the CDR3 is TGCAGCGTTGGGCTATCAGGAATTAACACTGAAGCTTTCTTT. The chain recombines TRBV29-1 with TRBJ1-1; D gene unclear. The V gene's germline CDR1 is SQVTM and CDR2 ANQGSEA. The V and J ends lost 4 bases and 2 bases respectively, with 14 bases between them. The length of the CDR3 is 14 residues.

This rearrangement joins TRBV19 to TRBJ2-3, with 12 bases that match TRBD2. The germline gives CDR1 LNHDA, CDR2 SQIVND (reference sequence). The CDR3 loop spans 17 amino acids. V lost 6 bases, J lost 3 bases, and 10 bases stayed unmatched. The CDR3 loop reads CASRKLAGGPVTDTQYF. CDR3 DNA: TGTGCCAGTAGAAAACTAGCGGGAGGACCGGTGACAGATACGCAGTATTTT.

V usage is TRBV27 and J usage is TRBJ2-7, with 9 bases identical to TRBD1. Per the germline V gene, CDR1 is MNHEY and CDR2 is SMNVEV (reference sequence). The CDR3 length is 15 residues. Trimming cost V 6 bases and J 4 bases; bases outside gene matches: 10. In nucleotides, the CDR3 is TGTGCCAGCAGCGGAAGAGACAGGGGGAGGTACGAGCAGTACTTC. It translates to CASSGRDRGRYEQYF.

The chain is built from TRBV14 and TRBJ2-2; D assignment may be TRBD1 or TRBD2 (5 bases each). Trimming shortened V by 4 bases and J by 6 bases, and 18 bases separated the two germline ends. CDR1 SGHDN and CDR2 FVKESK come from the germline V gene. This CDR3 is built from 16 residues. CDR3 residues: CASSPLGWGSSGELFF. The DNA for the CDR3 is TGTGCCAGCAGCCCCCTTGGGTGGGGGTCGTCCGGGGAGCTGTTTTTT.